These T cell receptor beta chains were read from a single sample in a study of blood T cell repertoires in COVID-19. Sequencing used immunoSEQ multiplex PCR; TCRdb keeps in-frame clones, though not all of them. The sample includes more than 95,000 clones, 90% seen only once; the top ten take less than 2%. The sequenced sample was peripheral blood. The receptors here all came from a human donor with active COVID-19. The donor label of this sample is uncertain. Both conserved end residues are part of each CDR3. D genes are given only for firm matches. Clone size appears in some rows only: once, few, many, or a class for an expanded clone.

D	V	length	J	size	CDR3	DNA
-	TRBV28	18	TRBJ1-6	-	CASSPRTGLSSYNSPLHF	TGTGCCAGCAGTCCCCGAACAGGGTTGAGCTCCTATAATTCACCCCTCCACTTT
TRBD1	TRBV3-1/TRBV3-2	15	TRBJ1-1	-	CASHIGQGLNTEAFF	TGTGCCAGCCACATCGGACAGGGTCTAAACACTGAAGCTTTCTTT
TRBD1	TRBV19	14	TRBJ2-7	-	CASSYGTGLGEQYF	TGTGCCAGTAGCTACGGGACAGGGTTGGGCGAGCAGTACTTC
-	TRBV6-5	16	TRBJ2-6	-	CASSYSSSSGANVLTF	TGTGCCAGCAGTTACTCGTCCAGCTCTGGGGCCAACGTCCTGACTTTC
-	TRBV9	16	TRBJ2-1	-	CASSWGLGISYNEQFF	TGTGCCAGCAGCTGGGGGCTAGGGATTTCCTACAATGAGCAGTTCTTC
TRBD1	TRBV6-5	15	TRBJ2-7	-	CASSYFQGDGYEQYF	TGTGCCAGCAGTTATTTCCAGGGGGACGGCTACGAGCAGTACTTC
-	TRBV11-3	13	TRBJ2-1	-	CASSMGENDEQFF	TGTGCCAGCAGTATGGGAGAGAACGATGAGCAGTTCTTC
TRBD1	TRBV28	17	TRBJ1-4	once	CASSSPRGLGTNEKLFF	TGTGCCAGCAGTTCCCCGAGGGGGCTGGGAACTAATGAAAAACTGTTTTTT
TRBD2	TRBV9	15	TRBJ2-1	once	CASSVGGGGTNEQFF	TGTGCCAGCAGCGTAGGCGGGGGGGGTACCAATGAGCAGTTCTTC
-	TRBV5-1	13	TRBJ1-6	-	CASSLEPNSPLHF	TGCGCCAGCAGCTTGGAGCCCAATTCACCCCTCCACTTT
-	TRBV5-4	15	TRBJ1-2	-	CASSSGPGTTYGYTF	TGTGCCAGCAGCTCGGGGCCCGGGACAACCTATGGCTACACCTTC
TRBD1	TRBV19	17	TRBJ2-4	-	CASSRDRELLAKNIQYF	TGTGCCAGTAGTAGGGACAGAGAACTCCTAGCCAAAAACATTCAGTACTTC
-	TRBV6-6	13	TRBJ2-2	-	CASRKQGAGELFF	TGTGCCAGCAGGAAACAGGGCGCCGGGGAGCTGTTTTTT
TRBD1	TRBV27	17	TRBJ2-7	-	CASSSGLGQGRSYEQYF	TGTGCCAGCAGTTCCGGGTTGGGACAGGGTCGATCCTACGAGCAGTACTTC
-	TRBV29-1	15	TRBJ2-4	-	CSVGGGKGDKNIQYF	TGCAGCGTTGGAGGGGGTAAGGGGGACAAAAACATTCAGTACTTC
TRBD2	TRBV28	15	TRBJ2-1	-	CASSLYRGGSDGQFF	TGTGCCAGCAGTTTATACCGCGGGGGGAGTGACGGGCAGTTCTTC
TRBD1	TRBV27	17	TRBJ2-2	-	CASSLLKGALTTGELFF	TGTGCCAGCAGTTTATTGAAGGGGGCGTTGACCACCGGGGAGCTGTTTTTT
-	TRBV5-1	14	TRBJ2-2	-	CASSLVVGSGELFF	TGCGCCAGCAGCTTGGTGGTGGGGAGCGGGGAGCTGTTTTTT
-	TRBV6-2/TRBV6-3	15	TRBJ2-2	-	CASSNLRGRTGELFF	TGTGCCAGCAGTAACCTAAGGGGTCGCACCGGGGAGCTGTTTTTT
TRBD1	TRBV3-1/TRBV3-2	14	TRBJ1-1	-	CASSQGQLNTEAFF	TGTGCCAGCAGCCAGGGACAGTTGAACACTGAAGCTTTCTTT
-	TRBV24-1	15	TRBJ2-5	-	CATSDSDGDKETQYF	TGTGCCACCAGTGATTCTGACGGCGACAAAGAGACCCAGTACTTC
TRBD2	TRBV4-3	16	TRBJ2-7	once	CASSQGASGGGLEQYF	TGCGCCAGCAGCCAAGGGGCTAGCGGGGGTGGTCTGGAGCAGTACTTC
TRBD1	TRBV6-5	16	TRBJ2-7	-	CASSYSSGRGLYEQYF	TGTGCCAGCAGTTACTCTAGTGGAAGGGGGCTATACGAGCAGTACTTC
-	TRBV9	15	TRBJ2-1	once	CASSVGLSDYNEQFF	TGTGCCAGCAGCGTAGGTCTTAGCGACTACAATGAGCAGTTCTTC
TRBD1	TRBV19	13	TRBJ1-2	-	CASSSGGNYGYTF	TGTGCCAGTAGTTCAGGGGGGAACTATGGCTACACCTTC
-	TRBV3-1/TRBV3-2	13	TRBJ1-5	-	CASSQELGQPQHF	TGTGCCAGCAGCCAAGAACTCGGTCAGCCCCAGCATTTT
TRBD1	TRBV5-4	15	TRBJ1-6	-	CASSLARGENSPLHF	TGTGCCAGCAGCTTGGCCAGGGGGGAGAATTCACCCCTCCACTTT
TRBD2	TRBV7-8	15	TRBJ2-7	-	CASSPLGGERDEQYF	TGTGCCAGCAGCCCCCTCGGGGGGGAGAGGGACGAGCAGTACTTC
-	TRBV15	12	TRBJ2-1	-	CATSISNNEQFF	TGTGCCACCAGCATCTCTAACAATGAGCAGTTCTTC
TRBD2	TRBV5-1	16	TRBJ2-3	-	CASSLGASGGTDTQYF	TGCGCCAGCAGCTTGGGGGCTAGCGGGGGCACAGATACGCAGTATTTT
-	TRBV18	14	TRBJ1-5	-	CASSIQQDNQPQHF	TGTGCCAGCTCAATTCAGCAGGACAATCAGCCCCAGCATTTT
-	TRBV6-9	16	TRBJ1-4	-	CASSWRIWGYWEKLFF	TGTGCCAGCAGCTGGAGGATTTGGGGTTATTGGGAAAAACTGTTTTTT
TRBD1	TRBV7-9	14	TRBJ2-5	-	CASSFRTGQETQYF	TGTGCCAGCAGCTTCCGGACAGGGCAAGAGACCCAGTACTTC
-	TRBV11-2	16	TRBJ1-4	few	CASSLDRPGPNEKLFF	TGTGCCAGCAGCTTAGATCGGCCAGGGCCTAATGAAAAACTGTTTTTT
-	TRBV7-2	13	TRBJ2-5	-	CASSLGARETQYF	TGTGCCAGCAGCTTAGGAGCACGAGAGACCCAGTACTTC
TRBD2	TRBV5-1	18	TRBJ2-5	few	CASSLERASGDAGETQYF	TGCGCCAGCAGCTTGGAACGGGCTAGCGGGGACGCCGGGGAGACCCAGTACTTC
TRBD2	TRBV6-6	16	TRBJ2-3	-	CASSYRTRSYSDTQYF	TGTGCCAGCAGTTACCGGACTAGATCATATTCAGATACGCAGTATTTT
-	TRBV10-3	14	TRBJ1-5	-	CAISESGGNQPQHF	TGTGCCATCAGTGAGTCGGGCGGCAATCAGCCCCAGCATTTT
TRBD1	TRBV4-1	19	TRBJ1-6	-	CASSQDSAGGASYNSPLHF	TGCGCCAGCAGCCAAGATTCAGCAGGGGGCGCCTCCTATAATTCACCCCTCCACTTT
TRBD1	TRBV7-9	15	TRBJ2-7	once	CASSLLGQGFDEQYF	TGTGCCAGCAGCTTGTTAGGACAGGGTTTTGACGAGCAGTACTTC
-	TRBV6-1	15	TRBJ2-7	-	CASSEWSASVGEQYF	TGTGCCAGCAGTGAGTGGAGCGCTAGTGTCGGCGAGCAGTACTTC
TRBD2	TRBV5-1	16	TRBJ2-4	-	CASSRPDLSGGNIQYF	TGCGCCAGCAGCCGTCCGGACCTTTCGGGAGGAAACATTCAGTACTTC
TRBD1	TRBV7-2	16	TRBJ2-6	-	CASSLATGAGANVLTF	TGTGCCAGCAGCTTAGCAACAGGGGCCGGGGCCAACGTCCTGACTTTC
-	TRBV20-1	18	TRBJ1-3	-	CSASVSPDIPGPGNTIYF	TGCAGTGCTAGTGTCTCCCCGGACATCCCCGGACCTGGAAACACCATATATTTT
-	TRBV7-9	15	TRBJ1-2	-	CASSPTTDFNYGYTF	TGTGCCAGCAGCCCAACGACAGACTTTAACTATGGCTACACCTTC
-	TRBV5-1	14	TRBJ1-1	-	CASSPTGSGTEAFF	TGCGCCAGCAGCCCGACAGGCTCGGGCACTGAAGCTTTCTTT
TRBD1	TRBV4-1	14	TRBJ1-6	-	CASSYGQGESPLHF	TGCGCCAGCAGCTACGGACAGGGGGAATCACCCCTCCACTTT
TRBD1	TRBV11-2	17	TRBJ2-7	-	CASSLSPPPPTGFEQYF	TGTGCCAGCAGCTTATCGCCTCCACCCCCGACAGGGTTCGAGCAGTACTTC
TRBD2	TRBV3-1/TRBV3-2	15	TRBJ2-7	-	CASSQGVTSSYEQYF	TGTGCCAGCAGCCAAGGAGTGACTAGCTCGTACGAGCAGTACTTC
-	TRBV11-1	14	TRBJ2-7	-	CASSGTPNSYEQYF	TGTGCCAGCAGCGGGACACCTAACTCCTACGAGCAGTACTTC
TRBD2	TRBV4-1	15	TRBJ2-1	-	CASSQTGITGGEQFF	TGCGCCAGCAGCCAAACCGGGATAACGGGGGGTGAGCAGTTCTTC
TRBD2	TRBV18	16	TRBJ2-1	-	CASSPLPAGKGNEQFF	TGTGCCAGCTCACCACTCCCAGCGGGGAAGGGGAATGAGCAGTTCTTC
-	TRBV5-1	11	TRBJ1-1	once	CASSYTGKAFF	TGCGCCAGCAGCTATACAGGGAAAGCTTTCTTT
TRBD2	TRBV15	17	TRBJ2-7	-	CATSRDLGGGGSYEQYF	TGTGCCACCAGCAGAGATTTGGGCGGCGGGGGATCCTACGAGCAGTACTTC
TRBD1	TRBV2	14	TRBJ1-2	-	CASRLDRANYGYTF	TGTGCCAGCAGGCTGGACAGGGCTAACTATGGCTACACCTTC